This T cell receptor beta chain is from a study of cytomegalovirus exposure and HLA in healthy donors. The PCR used 60 Vbeta and 13 Jbeta primers. Measured with immunoSEQ multiplex PCR; TCRdb has only the in-frame clones, and not every one. The repertoire holds 200,000 or so clones, roughly 80% seen once, with roughly 1.3% in the top ten. All the people who gave samples were healthy bone marrow donors. A word on this clone: Its specificity is not known.

The CDR3 contains 15 residues. Looked up from germline, CDR1 is SQVTM and CDR2 is ANQGSEA. The V end lost 2 bases, the J end lost 2 bases, and 14 bases lay between the germline ends. Broader study findings: Judged likely to be a sequencing artifact was a cluster of highly shared sequence variants. It was confirmed in vitro that a few of the CMV-associated chains were specific for CMV antigens.

Sequenced: PBMCs. The sequence came from a girl aged 10-17 years in good health and CMV-seronegative. The chain links TRBV29-1 to TRBJ2-3; no definite D call. CDR3 region: CSVESPSHNTDTQYF. In DNA form, the CDR3 reads TGCAGCGTTGAAAGTCCCTCACACAACACAGATACGCAGTATTTT.